These 25 T cell receptor beta chains came from one sample sequenced in a study of vaccination effects on CD4 cells after COVID-19. Clones were read by immunoSEQ multiplex PCR, and TCRdb kept only the in-frame ones, dropping some. The sample includes around 40,000 clones, around 73% of them seen just once. What these receptors recognize is not known. Expansion with viral peptide pools was applied to antigen-specific CD4+ T cells by the ViraFEST assay prior to sequencing. At the end of approximately 10 days of culture, CD4+ T cells were isolated. PCR showed that the person got SARS-CoV-2 infection at some point between March and December 2020. Sample: CD4+ T cells from PBMCs cultured with a peptide pool, taken before COVID-19 vaccination. The receptors come from a human donor who had a prior SARS-CoV-2 infection.

The chain has TRBV23-1 and TRBJ1-2; 9 bases are shared with TRBD1. TRBV23-1 is treated as an ORF (open reading frame) with a function not yet certain. The CDR3 runs to 15 residues. V shed 0 bases and J 9 bases; nucleotides not matched to a gene: 8. CDR3 coding DNA: TGCGCCAGCAGTCAATCGGTTAACAGGGGGCGAAGCTACACCTTC. Protein product: CASSQSVNRGRSYTF.

This chain joins TRBV2 and TRBJ1-1; no firm D call. Trimming pared 11 bases from V and 5 bases from J, leaving 18 bases between. Germline CDR1 reads SNHLY; CDR2 reads FYNNEI. The CDR3 runs to 13 residues. CDR3 DNA sequence: TGTGCCGCATCTAGAGGGATAGGGACTGAAGCTTTCTTT. Translated, it gives CAASRGIGTEAFF.

The rearrangement links TRBV5-1 to TRBJ2-7, with 12 positions matching TRBD2. The V segment lost 0 bases and the J segment 2 bases; nucleotides outside the gene matches: 3. The length of the CDR3 is 16 residues. The germline CDR1 and CDR2 sequences are SGHRS and YFSETQ. The CDR3 DNA sequence: TGCGCCAGCAGCTTGGGACTAGCGGGAGTCCCCTACGAGCAGTACTTC. Encoded protein: CASSLGLAGVPYEQYF. Full variable domain (outside the CDR3, taken from reference TRBV5-1 and TRBJ2-7): KAGVTQTPRYLIKTRGQQVTLSCSPISGHRSVSWYQQTPGQGLQFLFEYFSETQRNKGNFPGRFSGRQFSNSRSEMNVSTLELGDSALYLCASSLGLAGVPYEQYFGPGTRLTVT.

J is TRBJ1-1 and V is TRBV6-5; 9 positions match TRBD1. With V trimmed by 5 bases and J by 4 bases, 8 bases remained unmatched. Germline V gene data show CDR1 as MNHEY and CDR2 as SVGAGI. The CDR3 covers 15 residues. The CDR3 nucleotides read TGTGCCAGCAGTACTAGACAGGGGGTGAGCACTGAAGCTTTCTTT. Amino acid sequence: CASSTRQGVSTEAFF.

This clone has only a few counts. The gene calls are TRBV11-2 and TRBJ2-7; no clear D gene. The CDR3 is made up of 12 amino acids. CDR1 is SGHAT and CDR2 is FQNNGV in the germline V gene. The V end lost 3 bases, the J end lost 6 bases, and 9 bases lay between the germline ends. DNA for the CDR3: TGTGCCAGCAGCTTGGTTGTGACCGAGCAGTACTTC. Translated: CASSLVVTEQYF.

This clone has a handful of counts. The chain is built from TRBV14 and TRBJ2-7; TRBD1 aligns across 7 bases. J lost 3 bases, V lost 4 bases, and 9 bases had no gene match. The CDR3 is 15 residues long. Germline V CDR1 and CDR2: SGHDN, FVKESK. The CDR3 protein is CASSPLEGGHYEQYF. CDR3 sequence (DNA): TGTGCCAGCAGCCCATTGGAAGGGGGCCACTACGAGCAGTACTTC.

The chain recombines TRBV3-1 (or the pseudogene TRBV3-2) with TRBJ1-4; no definite D call. V dropped 2 bases and J dropped 5 bases, with 9 bases sitting between them. The CDR3 has 14 amino acids. Germline V gene lookup returns CDR1 LGHDT and CDR2 YNNKEL (reference sequence). CDR3 coding DNA: TGTGCCAGCAGCCAATTTTCAGTCAATGAAAAACTGTTTTTT. This sequence encodes CASSQFSVNEKLFF.

The V call is TRBV30, the J call TRBJ2-3; no firm D call. Germline CDR1 reads GTSNPN; CDR2 reads SVGIG (reference sequence). The CDR3 runs 12 residues. V lost 0 bases and J 0 bases, leaving 1 base between the germline ends. The CDR3 DNA sequence: TGTGCCTGGAGTGTTAGCACAGATACGCAGTATTTT. Translation gives CAWSVSTDTQYF.

V gene TRBV2 combines with J gene TRBJ2-5; no clear D. Looked up from germline, CDR1 is SNHLY and CDR2 is FYNNEI. The CDR3 contains 14 residues. V was cut by 6 bases and J by 4 bases, with 15 bases left in between. The CDR3 reads CASSQDTAGETQYF. Written as DNA, the CDR3 is TGTGCCAGCAGCCAAGACACGGCCGGAGAGACCCAGTACTTC.

The chain employs TRBV2 and TRBJ1-5; the match to TRBD1 covers 8 bases. Germline V gene data show CDR1 as SNHLY and CDR2 as FYNNEI. J was trimmed by 2 bases and V by 5 bases; bases with no gene match: 5. The CDR3 runs 15 residues. In DNA form, the CDR3 reads TGTGCCAGCAGTAAACAGGGGGTGGGCAATCAGCCCCAGCATTTT. Translated: CASSKQGVGNQPQHF.

This rearrangement joins TRBV6-2 or TRBV6-3 to TRBJ2-7; 14 positions agree with TRBD2. The CDR3 extends over 15 amino acids. Germline V gene data show CDR1 as MNHEY and CDR2 as SVGEGT. V shed 5 bases, J shed 8 bases, and the junction held 8 bases outside the gene matches. The CDR3 DNA follows: TGTGCCAGCAGTACAGGACTAGCGGGAGGACTAAAGCAGTACTTC. Encoded protein: CASSTGLAGGLKQYF.

The chain joins TRBV7-2 to TRBJ2-3, with D unresolved. Germline CDR1 and CDR2: SGHTA and FQGNSA. CDR3 length equals 14 residues. Trimming took off 2 bases at V and 0 bases at J, with 6 bases between the two ends. The DNA for the CDR3 is TGTGCCAGCAGCTTACACTTTAGCACAGATACGCAGTATTTT. It encodes CASSLHFSTDTQYF.

This chain connects TRBV6-5 to TRBJ1-2; TRBD1 agrees at 11 bases. CDR3 length: 14 residues. Per the germline V gene, CDR1 is MNHEY and CDR2 is SVGAGI. J lost 4 bases, V lost 4 bases, and 2 bases had no gene match. This chain's CDR3 is CASSWTGGAYGYTF. The CDR3 DNA sequence: TGTGCCAGCAGTTGGACAGGGGGCGCCTATGGCTACACCTTC.

V usage is TRBV4-3 and J usage is TRBJ2-1, with 11 positions matching TRBD2. The V gene end was trimmed by 2 bases and the J gene end by 0 bases; junction bases not matched to a gene: 9. This CDR3 contains 19 residues. Germline CDR1 is LGHNA and CDR2 is YSLEER. The CDR3 bases are TGCGCCAGCAGCCAACGTCTAGCGGGAGGATCCAGCTCCTACAATGAGCAGTTCTTC. Translated, it gives CASSQRLAGGSSSYNEQFF.

This clone appeared a few times. The chain carries TRBV10-3 and TRBJ2-5, with a weak D call TRBD1 (6 bases). V was cut by 10 bases and J by 4 bases, with 19 bases left in between. CDR1 is ENHRY, CDR2 SYGVKD, per germline. The CDR3 extends over 14 amino acids. The CDR3 reads CATAQQGPGETQYF. The DNA of the CDR3 is TGTGCCACAGCCCAACAGGGTCCAGGAGAGACCCAGTACTTC.

This clone was picked up a small number of times. The chain carries TRBV5-1 and TRBJ2-5; 10 bases match TRBD1. CDR1 is SGHRS and CDR2 is YFSETQ in the germline V gene. The CDR3 spans 17 residues. V dropped 2 bases and J dropped 5; count of bases not matched to a gene: 12. The CDR3 spells CASSFTTGTGVAETQYF. In DNA form, the CDR3 reads TGCGCCAGCAGCTTTACCACGGGGACAGGGGTGGCGGAGACCCAGTACTTC.

This rearrangement joins TRBV18 to TRBJ2-2, with D unclear. Per the germline V gene, CDR1 is KGHSH and CDR2 is LQKENI. The V and J ends lost 3 bases and 0 bases respectively, with 20 bases between them. There are 19 residues in the CDR3. CDR3 bases: TGTGCCAGCTCACCGGTCTCATTATTGGTCTTAACGAACACCGGGGAGCTGTTTTTT. This gives the protein CASSPVSLLVLTNTGELFF.

The DNA of the CDR3 is TGTGCCATCAGTGAGTCGCAGAACACTGAAGCTTTCTTT. Its protein is CAISESQNTEAFF. The chain combines TRBV10-3 with TRBJ1-1; D is ambiguous. Trimming pared 0 bases from V and 1 base from J, leaving 3 bases between. CDR1 is ENHRY and CDR2 is SYGVKD in the germline V gene. The CDR3 is made up of 13 amino acids.

The V and J genes are TRBV29-1 and TRBJ2-3; D remains ambiguous. With 1 base removed from V and 5 bases from J, the gap between germline ends came to 4 bases. Germline CDR1 is SQVTM and CDR2 is ANQGSEA. This CDR3 has 11 amino acids. CDR3 DNA: TGCAGCGTTGAAGTTGGAGATACGCAGTATTTT. Its translation is CSVEVGDTQYF.

The rearrangement links TRBV19 to TRBJ1-1; a weak D match, TRBD1 (6 bases). The length of the CDR3 is 18 residues. Trimming cost V 5 bases and J 0 bases, with 22 bases left between them. CDR1 LNHDA and CDR2 SQIVND come from the germline V gene (reference sequence). Written as DNA, the CDR3 is TGTGCCAGTAGTCCCCTTTACAGGGTACGAGCCATGAACACTGAAGCTTTCTTT. Protein product: CASSPLYRVRAMNTEAFF.

This clone was seen a handful of times. The chain combines TRBV11-3 with TRBJ1-2; a weak D match, TRBD1 (6 bases). Germline V CDR1 and CDR2: SGHNT, YENEEA. The CDR3 runs to 13 residues. V was shortened by 5 bases and J by 2 bases, with 9 bases between the two germline ends. DNA for the CDR3: TGTGCCAGCAGCCAAACAGGGAACTATGGCTACACCTTC. Translating it yields CASSQTGNYGYTF.

The chain uses TRBV7-9 and TRBJ2-3, with D perhaps TRBD2 (5 bases). This CDR3 is built from 12 residues. V was clipped by 5 bases and J by 8 bases, with 11 bases between them. Germline V CDR1 and CDR2: SEHNR, FQNEAQ (reference sequence). The chain's CDR3 is CASSMSSGTQYF. CDR3 DNA: TGTGCCAGCAGCATGAGCAGCGGTACGCAGTATTTT.

The count of this clone is one. The gene calls are TRBV5-1 and TRBJ2-1; 9 nucleotides agree with TRBD2. Trimming cost V 4 bases and J 10 bases; bases outside gene matches: 12. Germline V lookup: CDR1 SGHRS, CDR2 YFSETQ. The CDR3 loop spans 15 amino acids. The CDR3 nucleotides are TGCGCCAGCAGCCCCGCCGGGACTAGCTTGCACGAGCAGTTCTTC. It encodes CASSPAGTSLHEQFF.

This chain uses TRBV12-5 with TRBJ2-1; D is unclear. The CDR3 contains 17 residues. Germline V gene data show CDR1 as LGHNT and CDR2 as FRNRAP. V was clipped by 2 bases and J by 6 bases, with 20 bases between them. The CDR3 is CASGLSPTSARFNEQFF. The CDR3 bases are TGTGCTAGTGGTTTGAGCCCGACATCCGCAAGGTTCAATGAGCAGTTCTTC.

The chain recombines TRBV6-1 with TRBJ2-7; 7 positions agree with TRBD1. Trimming removed 0 bases from V and 4 bases from J; junction bases left unmatched: 9. Looked up from germline, CDR1 is MNHNS and CDR2 is SASEGT. The CDR3 has 16 residues. Here the CDR3 DNA reads TGTGCCAGCAGTGAAGCGTGGGACAGCCTATTTTACGAGCAGTACTTC. This codes for CASSEAWDSLFYEQYF.